The next 29 T cell receptor beta chains were all read from a single sample in a study of blood T cell repertoires in COVID-19. The protocol was immunoSEQ multiplex PCR, while the TCRdb copy is restricted to in-frame clones and leaves out a portion. The sample consists of about 160,000 clones, approximately 86% of them appearing once. Specimen: peripheral blood. The source is a woman aged 55-69 years who had recovered from COVID-19.

This chain connects TRBV11-2 to TRBJ1-5, with 7 bases that match TRBD1. CDR1 is SGHAT, CDR2 FQNNGV, per germline. The CDR3 totals 15 residues. J gave up 2 bases and V 3 bases, and 4 bases lay outside the gene matches. The CDR3 here is CASSLTQGRNQPQHF. The CDR3 DNA follows: TGTGCCAGCAGCTTGACACAGGGGCGCAATCAGCCCCAGCATTTT.

Concerning this clone: The identical CDR3 is also encoded by other nucleotide sequences in the sample. J is TRBJ2-5 and V is TRBV5-1; 7 nucleotides align to TRBD2. Germline V gives CDR1 SGHRS, CDR2 YFSETQ. J was trimmed by 5 bases and V by 2 bases; bases with no gene match: 3. CDR3 length: 13 amino acids. For the CDR3, the DNA is TGCGCCAGCAGCTTAACGGGAGGTGAGACCCAGTACTTC. It yields the protein CASSLTGGETQYF.

This chain joins TRBV6-5 and TRBJ2-7, with 11 bases lining up with TRBD2. Trimming cost V 6 bases and J 2 bases; bases outside gene matches: 3. In germline, CDR1 is MNHEY, CDR2 SVGAGI. The CDR3 loop spans 14 amino acids. DNA for the CDR3: TGTGCCAGCAGGCCGACTAGCGGGGCCTACGAGCAGTACTTC. The encoded protein is CASRPTSGAYEQYF.

The genes are TRBV4-3 and TRBJ2-3, with 9 bases fitting TRBD2. The junction had 11 bases not matched to a gene; V was cut back by 4 bases and J by 0 bases. Germline CDR1 LGHNA, CDR2 YSLEER. The CDR3 spans 18 residues. This CDR3 is CASSLQPLTSGSTDTQYF. The DNA for the CDR3 is TGCGCCAGCAGCCTCCAGCCCCTGACTAGCGGAAGCACAGATACGCAGTATTTT.

This clone has just a few counts. The rearrangement joins TRBV14 to TRBJ2-7; possibly TRBD2 for D (6 bases). The CDR3 is 13 amino acids. The germline V gene has CDR1 SGHDN and CDR2 FVKESK. Trimming removed 1 base at V and 7 bases at J, with 11 bases between. The CDR3 loop reads CASSQGFAGEQYF. The DNA of the CDR3 is TGTGCCAGCAGCCAAGGGTTTGCGGGAGAGCAGTACTTC.

The rearrangement joins TRBV27 to TRBJ2-1; a possible D gene is TRBD2 (6 bases). Trimming cost V 3 bases and J 7 bases, with 13 bases left between them. The CDR3 has 14 amino acids. Germline CDR1 and CDR2: MNHEY and SMNVEV (reference sequence). The CDR3 here is CASSFVTSSNEQFF. In DNA, the CDR3 is TGTGCCAGCAGTTTCGTTACTAGCTCGAATGAGCAGTTCTTC.

The chain recombines TRBV6-5 with TRBJ1-2; D not certain. V was shortened by 2 bases and J by 6 bases, with 13 bases between the two germline ends. The germline gives CDR1 MNHEY, CDR2 SVGAGI. This CDR3 region has 14 residues. The CDR3 sequence: CASSYLAEVDGYTF. The CDR3 DNA reads as TGTGCCAGCAGTTACCTGGCCGAGGTCGATGGCTACACCTTC.

This clone appeared a single time. This chain joins TRBV4-2 and TRBJ1-4; 8 nucleotides align to TRBD1. This CDR3 is built from 16 residues. V lost 0 bases, J lost 4 bases, and 4 bases stayed unmatched. The germline gives CDR1 LGHNA, CDR2 YNFKEQ. CDR3 sequence (DNA): TGTGCCAGCAGCCAAGAAAAGACAGGGGTTAATGAAAAACTGTTTTTT. As protein: CASSQEKTGVNEKLFF.

J is TRBJ1-6 and V is TRBV4-1; 9 bases agree with TRBD1. V shed 1 base and J 10 bases; nucleotides not matched to a gene: 11. The germline CDR1 and CDR2 sequences are MGHRA and YSYEKL. The CDR3 contains 17 residues. This CDR3 is CASSQGQGGPFSSPLHF. CDR3 nucleotides: TGCGCCAGCAGCCAAGGACAGGGGGGACCCTTCAGCTCACCCCTCCACTTT.

This clone appeared a few times. The genes are TRBV18 and TRBJ2-3; the match to TRBD2 covers 13 bases. Germline lookup yields CDR1 KGHSH and CDR2 LQKENI. This CDR3 region has 16 residues. V was pared by 3 bases and J by 5 bases, with 5 bases of the junction left unmatched. The CDR3 protein is CASSPGLAGRGDTQYF. For the CDR3, the DNA is TGTGCCAGCTCACCGGGACTAGCGGGGCGGGGAGATACGCAGTATTTT.

The CDR3: CATSDGQHYGYTF. The CDR3 DNA reads TGTGCCACCAGTGACGGACAGCACTATGGCTACACCTTC. The chain has TRBV24-1 and TRBJ1-2, with D perhaps matching TRBD1 (6 bases). CDR1 and CDR2 (germline): KGHDR, SFDVKD. The CDR3 has 13 residues. V was pared by 4 bases and J by 3 bases, with 8 bases between.

The rearrangement uses TRBV7-9 and TRBJ2-1; unclear D gene. V lost 2 bases, J lost 0 bases, and 8 bases lay in between. The CDR3 contains 15 residues. Germline V gives CDR1 SEHNR, CDR2 FQNEAQ (reference sequence). The CDR3 DNA follows: TGTGCCAGCAGCTTACACTCTCCCTCCTACAATGAGCAGTTCTTC. Translating it yields CASSLHSPSYNEQFF.

The rearrangement links TRBV28 to TRBJ1-4, with no clear D. Germline CDR1 is MDHEN and CDR2 is SYDVKM. The CDR3 covers 16 residues. V lost 7 bases to trimming and J lost 5 bases, with 20 bases between them. CDR3 in amino acids: CASTPRVGSGNEKLFF. The CDR3 nucleotides read TGTGCCAGCACCCCGCGGGTGGGGTCGGGGAATGAAAAACTGTTTTTT.

V is TRBV3-1 (or the pseudogene TRBV3-2) and J is TRBJ1-2; D is ambiguous. Trimming took off 1 base at V and 4 bases at J, with 7 bases between the two ends. CDR1 and CDR2 from the germline V gene are LGHDT and YNNKEL (reference sequence). CDR3 size: 13 residues. In DNA, the CDR3 is TGTGCCAGCAGCCAAGGTTCGGTCTATGGCTACACCTTC. This sequence encodes CASSQGSVYGYTF.

The DNA for the CDR3 is TGTGCCAGCAGTGAAGCCCCAGGTGGGTTCAATAATTCACCCCTCCACTTT. Its translation: CASSEAPGGFNNSPLHF. The rearrangement uses TRBV2 and TRBJ1-6; D gene unclear. Trimming stripped 0 bases from V and 5 bases from J, with 14 bases between. The CDR3 extends over 17 amino acids. The germline V gene encodes CDR1 SNHLY and CDR2 FYNNEI. Full variable domain (outside the CDR3, taken from reference TRBV2 and TRBJ1-6): EPEVTQTPSHQVTQMGQEVILRCVPISNHLYFYWYRQILGQKVEFLVSFYNNEISEKSEIFDDQFSVERPDGSNFTLKIRSTKLEDSAMYFCASSEAPGGFNNSPLHFGNGTRLTVT.

J is TRBJ2-3 and V is TRBV9, with 8 bases matching TRBD2. CDR3 length equals 18 residues. Germline CDR1 reads SGDLS; CDR2 reads YYNGEE. Losses at the gene ends were 2 bases for V and 1 base for J; bases not matched to a gene: 12. The CDR3 DNA is TGTGCCAGCAGCGTTGGTCTCGGGCGGGGGGCCCGCACAGATACGCAGTATTTT. Protein product: CASSVGLGRGARTDTQYF. Full variable domain (rest looked up from reference TRBV9 and TRBJ2-3): DSGVTQTPKHLITATGQRVTLRCSPRSGDLSVYWYQQSLDQGLQFLIQYYNGEERAKGNILERFSAQQFPDLHSELNLSSLELGDSALYFCASSVGLGRGARTDTQYFGPGTRLTVL.

The J gene is TRBJ2-1, the V gene TRBV28, with D perhaps TRBD1 (5 bases). Deletions cut 6 bases from V and 3 bases from J, with 21 bases between. Germline values: CDR1 MDHEN, CDR2 SYDVKM. This CDR3 spans 17 amino acids. The CDR3 reads CASRSFLGRAGYNEQFF. The CDR3 DNA reads as TGTGCCAGCAGATCCTTCCTGGGCAGGGCAGGCTACAATGAGCAGTTCTTC.

Comments on this clone: This same CDR3 is encoded by further DNA sequences in the sample. CDR3 in amino acids: CASSITGGNQPQHF. In DNA, the CDR3 is TGTGCCAGTAGTATTACAGGCGGCAATCAGCCCCAGCATTTT. V is TRBV19 and J is TRBJ1-5; D might be TRBD1 (5 bases). V gave up 3 bases and J gave up 2 bases, with 8 bases separating them. Germline-derived CDR1 and CDR2 are LNHDA and SQIVND (reference sequence). The CDR3 is 14 residues long.

The chain is built from TRBV5-1 and TRBJ2-1; TRBD2 matches 9 bases. This CDR3 is built from 15 residues. Trimming at V came to 1 base and at J to 4 bases, leaving 3 bases not matched to a gene. Germline CDR1 and CDR2: SGHRS and YFSETQ. CDR3 sequence: CASSLIAGDYNEQFF. CDR3 DNA: TGCGCCAGCAGCTTGATAGCGGGGGATTACAATGAGCAGTTCTTC.

The chain carries TRBV7-2 and TRBJ2-5; D is unclear. Germline lookup yields CDR1 SGHTA and CDR2 FQGNSA. V lost 4 bases and J 4 bases, leaving 10 bases between the germline ends. The CDR3 has 13 residues. As DNA, the CDR3 is TGTGCCAGCAGCTCGAACCCCGGAGAGACCCAGTACTTC. Its translation is CASSSNPGETQYF.

The chain recombines TRBV7-2 with TRBJ2-7, with 7 bases identical to TRBD1. J lost 6 bases, V lost 5 bases, and 10 bases had no gene match. Germline CDR1 is SGHTA and CDR2 is FQGNSA. This CDR3 has 14 amino acids. CDR3 protein: CASSVGGSVSEQYF. CDR3 coding DNA: TGTGCCAGCAGCGTAGGGGGCTCGGTGTCCGAGCAGTACTTC.

The rearrangement joins TRBV2 to TRBJ2-5; TRBD2 is a possible D gene (7 bases). Germline CDR1 is SNHLY and CDR2 is FYNNEI. V lost 3 bases to trimming and J lost 1 base, with 15 bases between them. The CDR3 consists of 16 residues. The DNA of the CDR3 is TGTGCCAGCAGTGACTGGGGGGGCAAGAGCCAAGAGACCCAGTACTTC. Protein: CASSDWGGKSQETQYF. The full variable domain, in which reference TRBV2 and TRBJ2-5 provide the parts outside the CDR3, is EPEVTQTPSHQVTQMGQEVILRCVPISNHLYFYWYRQILGQKVEFLVSFYNNEISEKSEIFDDQFSVERPDGSNFTLKIRSTKLEDSAMYFCASSDWGGKSQETQYFGPGTRLLVL.

V usage is TRBV4-3 and J usage is TRBJ1-2, with D perhaps TRBD1 (5 bases). The CDR3 is 15 amino acids. Trimming removed 0 bases at V and 5 bases at J, with 13 bases between. Looked up from germline, CDR1 is LGHNA and CDR2 is YSLEER. This CDR3 is CASSQEGRGTYGYTF. The DNA for the CDR3 is TGCGCCAGCAGCCAAGAGGGCAGAGGGACTTATGGCTACACCTTC.

The chain joins TRBV4-1 to TRBJ1-1; tentatively, D is TRBD1 (6 bases). Trimming left V 1 base short and J 5 bases short, with 11 bases between. Germline CDR1 and CDR2: MGHRA and YSYEKL. This CDR3 is 14 amino acids long. CDR3 DNA: TGCGCCAGCAGCCAAGCACAGGGTACGACTGAAGCTTTCTTT. It yields the protein CASSQAQGTTEAFF.

The V and J genes are TRBV3-1 (or the pseudogene TRBV3-2) and TRBJ1-5; D not certain. Deletions cut 8 bases from V and 3 bases from J, with 11 bases between. Germline CDR1 LGHDT, CDR2 YNNKEL (reference sequence). This CDR3 spans 13 amino acids. The CDR3 loop is CASSLLYNQPQHF. As DNA, the CDR3 is TGTGCCAGCTCTTTATTATACAATCAGCCCCAGCATTTT.

The rearrangement links TRBV28 to TRBJ1-3; D call uncertain. Germline V gene sequence: CDR1 MDHEN, CDR2 SYDVKM. Trimming took off 6 bases at V and 3 bases at J, with 6 bases between the two ends. This CDR3 has 12 amino acids. The CDR3 DNA reads as TGTGCCAGCAGCCTTGTTGGAAACACCATATATTTT. Protein sequence: CASSLVGNTIYF.

The V gene is TRBV4-1, the J gene TRBJ1-4, with TRBD1 identical over 9 bases. Looked up from germline, CDR1 is MGHRA and CDR2 is YSYEKL. The J segment lost 5 bases and the V segment lost 0 bases, leaving 13 bases of the junction unmatched. CDR3 size: 19 residues. The CDR3 spells CASSQDPIKTGGENEKLFF. In DNA, the CDR3 is TGCGCCAGCAGCCAAGATCCGATCAAAACAGGGGGCGAAAATGAAAAACTGTTTTTT.

This chain links TRBV6-6 with TRBJ2-5, with 7 bases identical to TRBD2. Germline V CDR1 and CDR2: MNHNY, SVGAGI (reference sequence). There are 14 residues in the CDR3. Trimming at V came to 8 bases and at J to 2 bases, leaving 8 bases not matched to a gene. The CDR3 spells CASQIRGDQETQYF. The DNA for the CDR3 is TGTGCCAGCCAGATACGGGGGGATCAAGAGACCCAGTACTTC.

This clone appeared once. The genes are TRBV2 and TRBJ1-3; 8 positions agree with TRBD1. V lost 6 bases and J lost 4; bases outside the gene matches: 5. This CDR3 is built from 14 residues. Germline loops: CDR1 SNHLY, CDR2 FYNNEI. The CDR3 DNA is TGTGCCAGCAGGACAGGGGTACCGGGAAACACCATATATTTT. Amino acids: CASRTGVPGNTIYF. Looking up the rest from reference TRBV2 and TRBJ1-3 gives the full variable domain: EPEVTQTPSHQVTQMGQEVILRCVPISNHLYFYWYRQILGQKVEFLVSFYNNEISEKSEIFDDQFSVERPDGSNFTLKIRSTKLEDSAMYFCASRTGVPGNTIYFGEGSWLTVV.